Listed below are T cell receptor beta chains from one sample, sequenced in a study of early T cells in non-severe SARS-CoV-2 infection. A single record per CDR3 protein comes from TCRdb applying MiXCR to the 5' RACE reads. Among about 20,000 distinct CDR3 sequences listed, less than 5% were seen once. The sequenced sample was whole blood. These receptors originate from an adult who was a healthcare worker with PCR-confirmed SARS-CoV-2 infection or an uninfected control (not recorded which). Both conserved end residues are part of each CDR3. D genes are given only for firm matches. Some rows have no size entry. The others give once, few or many, or a class for an expanded clone.

j_call clone_size v_call d_call cdr3_nt cdr3_aa
TRBJ1-1 many TRBV29-1 NA TGCAGCGCTGGGGGCAGACTGAACACTGAAGCTTTCTTT CSAGGRLNTEAFF
TRBJ2-1 many TRBV11-3 TRBD2 TGTGCCAGCAGCTTAGGCGGGAGCACCTACAATGAGCAGTTCTTC CASSLGGSTYNEQFF
TRBJ2-1 many TRBV6-4 TRBD2 TGTGCCAGCAGTGACTCAGGCGGTAGCGGGGCCGAGCAGTTCTTC CASSDSGGSGAEQFF
TRBJ2-7 NA TRBV10-1 TRBD2 TGCGCCAGCTCGCGGGCTAGCGGAGAGCAGTACTTC CASSRASGEQYF
TRBJ2-7 many TRBV28 NA TGTGCCAGCAGCCAGATGGGGGCTAGGAACGAGCAGTACTTC CASSQMGARNEQYF
TRBJ2-3 many TRBV2 TRBD2 TGTGCCAGCAGTCGGGACTACACAGATACGCAGTATTTT CASSRDYTDTQYF
TRBJ2-5 many TRBV20-1 NA TGCAGTGCTCCTCACGGGCAGCGGAGCCAAGAGACCCAGTACTTC CSAPHGQRSQETQYF
TRBJ1-6 medium-sized TRBV13 NA TGTGCCAGCAGCTTAGTGGGGGGTTCACCCCTCCACTTT CASSLVGGSPLHF
TRBJ1-4 many TRBV6-6 TRBD1 TGTGCCAGCAGTCCACGGGACAGGGGTGGTGAAAAACTGTTTTTT CASSPRDRGGEKLFF
TRBJ1-1 many TRBV6-5 NA TGTGCCAGCTCTCGAGGGGGGGCTGGGAAAGCTTTCTTT CASSRGGAGKAFF
TRBJ2-5 many TRBV18 NA TGTGCCAGCTCGCCTCTGGGAGAGACCCAGTACTTC CASSPLGETQYF
TRBJ1-4 many TRBV18 NA TGTGCCAGCTCACGCGACATTGTGGAGAATGAAAAACTGTTTTTT CASSRDIVENEKLFF
TRBJ2-3 many TRBV11-3 NA TGTGCCAGCAGCTTAGATGGAGGGGGAGGAGATACGCAGTATTTT CASSLDGGGGDTQYF
TRBJ2-2 many TRBV6-2/TRBV6-3 NA TGTGCCAGCAGTAACACCGGGGAGCTGTTTTTT CASSNTGELFF
TRBJ1-3 many TRBV10-3 NA TGTGCCATCAGTGAGCAGACCGGGACATGGAACACCATATATTTT CAISEQTGTWNTIYF
TRBJ1-1 NA TRBV20-1 TRBD1 TGCAGTGCTAATGACAGGGGGGGCAGCACTGAAGCTTTCTTT CSANDRGGSTEAFF
TRBJ1-1 many TRBV18 TRBD1 TGTGCCAGCTCACCATCGACAGGGATGAACACTGAAGCTTTCTTT CASSPSTGMNTEAFF
TRBJ1-5 many TRBV27 NA TGTGCCAGCAGTTCCTCTATGTTGGAAAAGCAGCCCCAGCATTTT CASSSSMLEKQPQHF
TRBJ1-5 many TRBV28 NA TGTGCCAGCAGTTCGGGGACTCCTGAAAGGGAGCCCCAGCATTTT CASSSGTPEREPQHF
TRBJ1-2 many TRBV5-5 TRBD1 TGTGCCAGCAGTTACGCCGGGACAGGGGATGACTATGGCTACACCTTC CASSYAGTGDDYGYTF
TRBJ2-1 many TRBV5-1 NA TGCGCCAGCAGCTTGGAAGGGCAGAACAATGAGCAGTTCTTC CASSLEGQNNEQFF
TRBJ2-1 medium-sized TRBV5-1 TRBD1 TGCGCCAGCAGCCTTACAGGGGGCTCCTACAATGAGCAGTTCTTC CASSLTGGSYNEQFF
TRBJ1-2 medium-sized TRBV20-1 NA TGCAGTGCTAGAGTGGGGGGCTATGGCTACACCTTC CSARVGGYGYTF
TRBJ1-1 many TRBV11-2 NA TGTGCCAGCAGCCTACGGCGTAACGGGAACACTGAAGCTTTCTTT CASSLRRNGNTEAFF
TRBJ1-2 many TRBV20-1 NA TGCAGTGCTAGAGATGAAGCTAACTATGGCTACACCTTC CSARDEANYGYTF
TRBJ2-7 many TRBV6-1 TRBD2 TGTGCCAGCAGTTTTTCAAGCGGGAGTCTCGAGCAGTACTTC CASSFSSGSLEQYF
TRBJ2-3 NA TRBV9 TRBD2 TGTGCCAGCAGCGCAGCGGGATCTAGCACAGATACGCAGTATTTT CASSAAGSSTDTQYF
TRBJ2-7 many TRBV12-3/TRBV12-4 TRBD2 TGTGCCAGCAGTCCAAGCGGGAGGGCCACCTACGAGCAGTACTTC CASSPSGRATYEQYF
TRBJ1-1 many TRBV5-6 NA TGTGCCAGCAGCGGATTCGTGGGTGAAGCTTTCTTT CASSGFVGEAFF
TRBJ2-7 NA TRBV3-1 TRBD1 TGTGCCAGCAGCCAAGCGACAGGGGTGGGGCAGTACTTC CASSQATGVGQYF
TRBJ2-2 few TRBV24-1 TRBD1 TGTGCCACCAGTGACTCGGGACAGGGGTTCATCGGGGAGCTGTTTTTT CATSDSGQGFIGELFF
TRBJ1-2 many TRBV12-3/TRBV12-4 NA TGTGCCAGCAGACCCGGGGGCGCGTTTGGCTACACCTTC CASRPGGAFGYTF
TRBJ1-4 few TRBV5-5 NA TGTGCCAGCAGCTGGGAGGCTGGCCCCAGTAGCGAAAAACTGTTTTTT CASSWEAGPSSEKLFF
TRBJ2-3 medium-sized TRBV5-1 NA TGCGCCAGCAGCTTGTCTGCGGGCTGGAGCACAGATACGCAGTATTTT CASSLSAGWSTDTQYF
TRBJ2-3 medium-sized TRBV19 NA TGTGCCAGTAGTAAACCACATCGGGCTAGCTTCGATACGCAGTATTTT CASSKPHRASFDTQYF
TRBJ2-1 NA TRBV2 NA TGTGCCAGCTCCCCCCGGGGCGGGCTTCCCCCCTACAATGAGCAGTTCTTC CASSPRGGLPPYNEQFF
TRBJ1-2 NA TRBV6-2/TRBV6-3 NA TGTGCCAGCAAGAACGGTGCTGGGAACTATGGCTACACCTTC CASKNGAGNYGYTF
TRBJ2-7 many TRBV19 NA TGTGCCATTCCAGGGACGGGTGAGCAGTACTTC CAIPGTGEQYF
TRBJ2-7 NA TRBV3-1 NA TGTGCCAGCAGCCAGGGAAGTGAGGGATCCTACGAGCAGTACTTC CASSQGSEGSYEQYF
TRBJ1-1 many TRBV9 NA TGTGCCAGCACCGGCGGGGGGGCAGGGAGTACTGAAGCTTTCTTT CASTGGGAGSTEAFF
TRBJ2-3 medium-sized TRBV20-1 NA TGCAGTGCCGTGGGTGGGGGGCCCCCAGATACGCAGTATTTT CSAVGGGPPDTQYF
TRBJ2-1 many TRBV20-1 TRBD2 TGCAGTGCTGGGGGAGGACTAGCGGGAGGGCCGATCAATGAGCAGTTCTTC CSAGGGLAGGPINEQFF
TRBJ1-5 NA TRBV10-3 TRBD1 TGTGCCATCAGTCAGGGGGCGCGTGATGATCAGCCCCAGCATTTT CAISQGARDDQPQHF
TRBJ2-5 many TRBV5-1 TRBD2 TGCGCCAGCAGCTCAGGGAGGGGACTACAAGAGACCCAGTACTTC CASSSGRGLQETQYF
TRBJ2-4 many TRBV19 TRBD1 TGTGCCAGTTCAACCGGGACAGATATAGCCAAAAACATTCAGTACTTC CASSTGTDIAKNIQYF
TRBJ1-1 many TRBV18 NA TGTGCCAGCTCACCAGGGAACACTGAAGCTTTCTTT CASSPGNTEAFF
TRBJ1-1 many TRBV18 TRBD1 TGTGCCAGCTCACCGATGGAAACAGGGGGACATGAAGCTTTCTTT CASSPMETGGHEAFF
TRBJ1-1 many TRBV4-1 NA TGCGCCAGCAGCCAAGCGTACTCTGAAGCTTTCTTT CASSQAYSEAFF
TRBJ2-7 many TRBV20-1 TRBD2 TGCAGTGCTACCTCCTCCGGGACTAGCGGGGGGGGCGCTTACGAGCAGTACTTC CSATSSGTSGGGAYEQYF
TRBJ1-1 NA TRBV5-1 NA TGCGCCAGCAGCCTACAGGACAGAAACACTGAAGCTTTCTTT CASSLQDRNTEAFF
TRBJ1-2 many TRBV29-1 NA TGCAGCGTCGTGGAGGGCCTTAACTATGGCTACACCTTC CSVVEGLNYGYTF
TRBJ2-3 many TRBV11-2 NA TGTGCCAGCAGCTTAGACGATTACACAGATACGCAGTATTTT CASSLDDYTDTQYF
TRBJ1-1 many TRBV2 NA TGTGCCAGCAACTCACAGGGTGGGAACACTGAAGCTTTCTTT CASNSQGGNTEAFF
TRBJ2-2 many TRBV20-1 NA TGCAGTGCTAGGAACGCGGTAAACGGGGAGCTGTTTTTT CSARNAVNGELFF